This T cell receptor beta chain was captured in a study of blood T cell repertoires in COVID-19 (dated by TCRdb to the early 2020s). A note on the overall study: Samples covering the acute and convalescent phases of COVID-19 were provided by collaborators in the United States, Italy and Spain. The material from the prospective study consisted of cDNA or gDNA derived from T cells, B-cell-depleted T cells, or PBMCs. Deeply sampled blood TCRbeta repertoires from subjects exposed to, actively infected with, or recovered from COVID-19 were included in the dataset. The repertoires were made available in a free public database intended to serve as a resource for research on the immune response to SARS-CoV-2. The samples were drawn from the first 160 participants of the ongoing ImmuneRACE study and from 1,200 or so subjects provided by 6 global collaborators. Sample metadata almost always included a de-identified subject ID, COVID-19 status, age in years and sex. Where available, HLA class I and class II types were obtained from metadata supplied by the sample provider rather than from assay-based typing. Broad study findings and their caveats: The quantity of clinical and demographic metadata differed by source and by participant and was supplied without curation.

The immunoSEQ Assay, a bias-controlled multiplex PCR, was used to amplify TCRbeta CDR3 regions from genomic DNA. In the source study's methods: Nucleated cell counts per sample were estimated from amplification of reference gene primers within the assay. Sequence reads were collapsed and filtered to measure the absolute abundance of every unique TCRbeta CDR3 rearrangement. Productive Simpson clonality was computed per sample as the square root of Simpson's diversity index over productive rearrangements. TCRdb's version of the immuneACCESS table is confined to in-frame rearrangements and falls short of the full clone set. An unresolved V gene accounts for under half of the shortfall where checked; the remainder is of unknown origin. Clonal size and the V and J genes are those of that table, whereas D and trimming came from the DNA. Across this sample there are some 140,000 clones, with 70% to 80% seen only once. The ten largest clones capture roughly 4.9% of the sample.

V gives up 0 bases and J gives up 4 bases, and the segment between their germline ends measures 18 bases. Inclusive of the bounding cysteine and phenylalanine, the CDR3 is 17 residues long. Only the CDR3 part of the read is kept: 51 bases, read in frame from the first base. Based on the germline V gene, the CDR1 and CDR2 sequences are SGHRS and YFSETQ. In regard to this clone: The specificity of this receptor is unknown. There are no base qualities to consult, and no much larger clone falls within one base.

One collaborating source in Seattle enrolled patients during active infection and followed them longitudinally through the course of disease. Whole blood was collected in K2EDTA tubes by collaborating institutions according to the institutions' own protocols. For TCRbeta analysis, collaborators shipped samples in one of three forms: frozen whole blood, isolated PBMCs, or DNA extracted from either of those sample types. This clonotype originated in a woman between 65 and 79 years old with COVID-19, enrolled during active disease. The chain is made from TRBV5-1 and TRBJ2-3; TRBD2 is a possible D gene, resting on 6 matching bases. Sample: peripheral blood. The base sequence is TGCGCCAGCAGCTTGGCCAGGAGAACAACGGGGGCAGATACGCAGTATTTT. It translates to CASSLARRTTGADTQYF. The entire variable domain, with the stretches around the CDR3 drawn from the reference TRBV5-1 and TRBJ2-3 proteins, is KAGVTQTPRYLIKTRGQQVTLSCSPISGHRSVSWYQQTPGQGLQFLFEYFSETQRNKGNFPGRFSGRQFSNSRSEMNVSTLELGDSALYLCASSLARRTTGADTQYFGPGTRLTVL.